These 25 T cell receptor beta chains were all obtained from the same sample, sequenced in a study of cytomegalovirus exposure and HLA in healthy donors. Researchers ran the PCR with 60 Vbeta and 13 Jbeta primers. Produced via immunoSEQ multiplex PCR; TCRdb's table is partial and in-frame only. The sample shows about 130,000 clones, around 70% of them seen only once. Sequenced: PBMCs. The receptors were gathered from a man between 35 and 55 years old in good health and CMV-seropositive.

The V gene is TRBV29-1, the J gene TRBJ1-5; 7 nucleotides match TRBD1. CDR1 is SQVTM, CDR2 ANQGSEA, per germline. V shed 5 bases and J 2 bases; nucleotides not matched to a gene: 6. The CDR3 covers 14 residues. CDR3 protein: CSVLLGTGNQPQHF. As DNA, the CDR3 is TGCAGCGTTCTACTCGGGACAGGCAATCAGCCCCAGCATTTT.

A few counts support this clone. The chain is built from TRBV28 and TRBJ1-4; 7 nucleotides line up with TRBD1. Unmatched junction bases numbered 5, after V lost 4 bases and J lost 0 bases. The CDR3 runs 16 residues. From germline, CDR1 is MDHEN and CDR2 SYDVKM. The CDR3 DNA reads TGTGCCAGCAGTTCCCAGGGGGTTGCAACTAATGAAAAACTGTTTTTT. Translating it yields CASSSQGVATNEKLFF.

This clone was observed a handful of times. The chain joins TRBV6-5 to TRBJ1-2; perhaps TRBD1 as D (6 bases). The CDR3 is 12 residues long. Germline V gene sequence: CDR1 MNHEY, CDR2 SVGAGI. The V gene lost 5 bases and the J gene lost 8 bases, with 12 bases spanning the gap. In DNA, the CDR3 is TGTGCCAGCAGTCTACAGGGAAGGGGCTACACCTTC. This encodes CASSLQGRGYTF.

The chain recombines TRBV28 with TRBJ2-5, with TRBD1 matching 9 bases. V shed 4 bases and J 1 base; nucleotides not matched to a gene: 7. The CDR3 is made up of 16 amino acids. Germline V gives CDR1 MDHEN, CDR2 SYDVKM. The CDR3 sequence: CASSSGTGSIQETQYF. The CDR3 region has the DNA TGTGCCAGCAGTTCCGGGACAGGGTCGATCCAAGAGACCCAGTACTTC.

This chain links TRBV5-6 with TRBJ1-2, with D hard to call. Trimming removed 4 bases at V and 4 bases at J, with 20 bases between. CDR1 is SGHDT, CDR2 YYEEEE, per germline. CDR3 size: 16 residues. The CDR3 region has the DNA TGTGCCAGCAGCCGCCCCTGGGTGTGGAGAGGCTATGGCTACACCTTC. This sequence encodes CASSRPWVWRGYGYTF.

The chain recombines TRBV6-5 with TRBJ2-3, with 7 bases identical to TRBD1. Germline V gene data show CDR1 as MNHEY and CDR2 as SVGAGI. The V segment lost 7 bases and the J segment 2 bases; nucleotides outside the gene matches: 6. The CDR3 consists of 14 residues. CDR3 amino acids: CASTPGQLTDTQYF. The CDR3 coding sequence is TGTGCCAGCACCCCGGGACAGCTCACAGATACGCAGTATTTT.

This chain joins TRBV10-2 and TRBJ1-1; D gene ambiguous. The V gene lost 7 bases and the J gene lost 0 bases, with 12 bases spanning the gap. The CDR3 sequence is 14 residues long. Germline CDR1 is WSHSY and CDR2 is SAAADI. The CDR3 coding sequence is TGCGCCAGCACCTCCCCGGTTATGAACACTGAAGCTTTCTTT. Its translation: CASTSPVMNTEAFF.

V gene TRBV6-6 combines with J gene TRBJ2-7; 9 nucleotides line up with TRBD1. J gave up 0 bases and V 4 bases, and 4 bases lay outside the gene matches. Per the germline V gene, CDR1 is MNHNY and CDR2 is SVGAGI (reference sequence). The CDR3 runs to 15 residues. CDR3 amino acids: CASSSPGQGSYEQYF. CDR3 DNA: TGTGCCAGCAGTTCCCCGGGACAGGGCTCCTACGAGCAGTACTTC.

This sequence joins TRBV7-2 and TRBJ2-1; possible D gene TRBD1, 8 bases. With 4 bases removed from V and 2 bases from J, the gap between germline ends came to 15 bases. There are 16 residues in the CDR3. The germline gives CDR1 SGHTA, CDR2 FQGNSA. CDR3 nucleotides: TGTGCCAGCAGCTCCGACAGGGGAGGGGCCTACAATGAGCAGTTCTTC. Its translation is CASSSDRGGAYNEQFF. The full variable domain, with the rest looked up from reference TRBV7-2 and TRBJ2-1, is GAGVSQSPSNKVTEKGKDVELRCDPISGHTALYWYRQSLGQGLEFLIYFQGNSAPDKSGLPSDRFSAERTGGSVSTLTIQRTQQEDSAVYLCASSSDRGGAYNEQFFGPGTRLTVL.

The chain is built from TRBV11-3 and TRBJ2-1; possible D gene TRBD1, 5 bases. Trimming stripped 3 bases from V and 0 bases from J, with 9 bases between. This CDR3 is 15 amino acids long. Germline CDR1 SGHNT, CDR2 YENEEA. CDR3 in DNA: TGTGCCAGCAGCTTCCGCAGGGCCTCCTACAATGAGCAGTTCTTC. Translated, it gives CASSFRRASYNEQFF.

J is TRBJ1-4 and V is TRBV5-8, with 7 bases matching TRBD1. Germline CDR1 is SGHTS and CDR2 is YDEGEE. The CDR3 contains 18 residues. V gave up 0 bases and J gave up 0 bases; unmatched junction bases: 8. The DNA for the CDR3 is TGTGCCAGCAGCTTGGACCGGGAGGGGGCTGCAACTAATGAAAAACTGTTTTTT. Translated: CASSLDREGAATNEKLFF.

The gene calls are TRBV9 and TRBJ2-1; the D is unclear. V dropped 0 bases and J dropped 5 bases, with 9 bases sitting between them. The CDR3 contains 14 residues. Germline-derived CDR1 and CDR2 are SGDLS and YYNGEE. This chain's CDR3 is CASSVVAGNNEQFF. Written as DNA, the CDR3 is TGTGCCAGCAGCGTAGTGGCAGGTAACAATGAGCAGTTCTTC.

CDR3 region: CASSTQTSGIDFF. The CDR3 DNA follows: TGCGCCAGCAGCACCCAGACTAGCGGGATAGACTTCTTC. V and J are TRBV5-1 and TRBJ2-1, with 11 bases matching TRBD2. V was pared by 4 bases and J by 16 bases, with 10 bases of the junction left unmatched. The CDR3 extends over 13 amino acids. The germline CDR1 and CDR2 sequences are SGHRS and YFSETQ.

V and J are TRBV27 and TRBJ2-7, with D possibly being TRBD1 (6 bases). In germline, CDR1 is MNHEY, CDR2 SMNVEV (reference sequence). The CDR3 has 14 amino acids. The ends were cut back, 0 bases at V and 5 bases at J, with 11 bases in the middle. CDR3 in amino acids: CASSLSWGLNEQYF. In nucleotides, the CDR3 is TGTGCCAGCAGTTTATCGTGGGGGCTCAACGAGCAGTACTTC.

The CDR3: CASSLVGRTDTQYF. The DNA for the CDR3 is TGTGCCAGCAGCTTAGTCGGGAGAACAGATACGCAGTATTTT. The chain joins TRBV7-2 to TRBJ2-3, with a tentative D call TRBD2 (6 bases). This CDR3 is built from 14 residues. The germline CDR1 and CDR2 sequences are SGHTA and FQGNSA. V shed 1 base and J shed 3 bases, with 8 bases lying between them.

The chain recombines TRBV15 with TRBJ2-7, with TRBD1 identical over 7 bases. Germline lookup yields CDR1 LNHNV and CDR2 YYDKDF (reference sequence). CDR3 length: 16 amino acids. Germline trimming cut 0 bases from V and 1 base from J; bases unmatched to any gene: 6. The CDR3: CATSREGQPVSYEQYF. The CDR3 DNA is TGTGCCACCAGCAGAGAGGGACAGCCTGTTTCCTACGAGCAGTACTTC.

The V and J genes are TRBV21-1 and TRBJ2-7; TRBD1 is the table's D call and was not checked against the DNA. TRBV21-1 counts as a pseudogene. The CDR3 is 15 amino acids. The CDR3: CASSNPGILSYEQYF. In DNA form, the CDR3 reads TGTGCCAGCAGCAATCCAGGGATTCTCTCCTACGAGCAGTACTTC.

The CDR3 region has the DNA TGTGCCAGCAGCTTGGATTGGAGTTCCTACAATGAGCAGTTCTTC. Protein product: CASSLDWSSYNEQFF. The chain couples TRBV5-6 to TRBJ2-1; D uncertain. V lost 0 bases to trimming and J lost 1 base, with 8 bases between them. CDR3 size: 15 residues. CDR1 and CDR2 from the germline V gene are SGHDT and YYEEEE.

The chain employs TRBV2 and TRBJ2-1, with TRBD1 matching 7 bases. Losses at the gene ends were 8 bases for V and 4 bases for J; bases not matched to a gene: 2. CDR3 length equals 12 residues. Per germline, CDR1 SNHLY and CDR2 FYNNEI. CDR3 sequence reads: CASGDSYNEQFF. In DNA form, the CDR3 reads TGTGCCAGCGGGGACAGTTACAATGAGCAGTTCTTC.

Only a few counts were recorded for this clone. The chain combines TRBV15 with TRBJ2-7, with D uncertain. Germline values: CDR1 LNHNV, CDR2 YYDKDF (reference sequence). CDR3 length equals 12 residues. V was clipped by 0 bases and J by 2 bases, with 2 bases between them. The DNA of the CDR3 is TGTGCCACCAGCAGAGACGCCTACGAGCAGTACTTC. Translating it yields CATSRDAYEQYF.

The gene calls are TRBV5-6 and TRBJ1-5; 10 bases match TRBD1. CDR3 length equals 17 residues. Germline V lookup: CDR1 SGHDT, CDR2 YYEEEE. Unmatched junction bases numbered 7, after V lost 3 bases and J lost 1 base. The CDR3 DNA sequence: TGTGCCAGCAGCTCCTATAGGACAGGGGGAAGCAATCAGCCCCAGCATTTT. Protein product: CASSSYRTGGSNQPQHF. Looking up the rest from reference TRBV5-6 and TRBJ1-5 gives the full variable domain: DAGVTQSPTHLIKTRGQQVTLRCSPKSGHDTVSWYQQALGQGPQFIFQYYEEEERQRGNFPDRFSGHQFPNYSSELNVNALLLGDSALYLCASSSYRTGGSNQPQHFGDGTRLSIL.

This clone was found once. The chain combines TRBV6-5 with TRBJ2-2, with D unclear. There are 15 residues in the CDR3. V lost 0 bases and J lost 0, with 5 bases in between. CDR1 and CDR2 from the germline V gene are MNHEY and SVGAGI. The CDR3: CASSYSSANTGELFF. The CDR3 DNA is TGTGCCAGCAGTTACTCGAGCGCGAACACCGGGGAGCTGTTTTTT.

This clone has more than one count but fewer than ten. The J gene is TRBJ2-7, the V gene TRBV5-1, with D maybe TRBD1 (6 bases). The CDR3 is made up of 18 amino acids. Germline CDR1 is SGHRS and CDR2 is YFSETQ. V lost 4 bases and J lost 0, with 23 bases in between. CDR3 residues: CASSVTSIRTDTSYEQYF. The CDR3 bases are TGCGCCAGCAGCGTAACCTCGATTCGGACAGATACCTCCTACGAGCAGTACTTC.

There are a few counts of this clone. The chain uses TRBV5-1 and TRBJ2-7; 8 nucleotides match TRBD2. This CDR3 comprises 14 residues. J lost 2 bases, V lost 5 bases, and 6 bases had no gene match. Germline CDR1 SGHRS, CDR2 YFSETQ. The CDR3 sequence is CASSEAGGPYEQYF. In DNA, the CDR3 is TGCGCCAGCAGTGAGGCGGGAGGTCCCTACGAGCAGTACTTC.

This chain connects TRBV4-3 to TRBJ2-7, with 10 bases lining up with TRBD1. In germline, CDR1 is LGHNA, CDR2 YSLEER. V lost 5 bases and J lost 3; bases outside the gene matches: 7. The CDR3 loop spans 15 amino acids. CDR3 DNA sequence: TGCGCCAGCAGCGAAGGACAGGGGGTGATCTACGAGCAGTACTTC. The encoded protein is CASSEGQGVIYEQYF.